Listed here are 27 T cell receptor beta chains from one sample, sequenced in a study of blood T cell repertoires in COVID-19. Clones were read by immunoSEQ multiplex PCR, and TCRdb kept only the in-frame ones, dropping some. The sample lists some 700,000 clones, about 87% seen once, with 0.2% to 0.3% in the top ten. The sample was peripheral blood. These receptors were obtained from a woman aged 18-35 years with acute or convalescent COVID-19.

This clone was counted once. The J gene is TRBJ2-7, the V gene TRBV2; D perhaps matches TRBD1 (5 bases). There are 15 residues in the CDR3. V lost 5 bases and J lost 0, with 14 bases in between. CDR1 is SNHLY and CDR2 is FYNNEI in the germline V gene. The CDR3 nucleotides are TGTGCCAGCAGTTTGGAACAGGAAATCTCCTACGAGCAGTACTTC. This sequence encodes CASSLEQEISYEQYF.

This chain connects TRBV3-1 (or the pseudogene TRBV3-2) to TRBJ1-2; D is possibly TRBD1 (6 bases). The CDR3 runs to 13 residues. The germline gives CDR1 LGHDT, CDR2 YNNKEL (reference sequence). Trimming removed 4 bases from V and 8 bases from J, with 14 bases in between. The CDR3 region is CASSRQGSYGYTF. The CDR3 region has the DNA TGTGCCAGCAGCCGCCAGGGGTCTTACGGCTACACCTTC.

CDR3 in amino acids: CSVPAGGGPVGYTF. In nucleotides, the CDR3 is TGCAGCGTCCCCGCCGGTGGAGGGCCAGTGGGCTACACCTTC. This rearrangement joins TRBV29-1 to TRBJ1-2; the D is unclear. Trimming removed 6 bases from V and 8 bases from J, with 22 bases in between. Germline CDR1 is SQVTM and CDR2 is ANQGSEA. The length of the CDR3 is 14 residues.

This clone was picked up one time. The chain uses TRBV30 and TRBJ1-1; D call uncertain. V lost 2 bases and J 1 base, leaving 11 bases between the germline ends. The CDR3 has 14 residues. Germline V gives CDR1 GTSNPN, CDR2 SVGIG (reference sequence). CDR3 in amino acids: CAWSPTARNTEAFF. CDR3 DNA sequence: TGTGCCTGGAGTCCCACAGCCCGGAACACTGAAGCTTTCTTT.

J is TRBJ1-4 and V is TRBV15; perhaps TRBD1 as D (5 bases). Germline V lookup: CDR1 LNHNV, CDR2 YYDKDF (reference sequence). This CDR3 has 14 amino acids. The V end lost 3 bases, the J end lost 7 bases, and 12 bases lay between the germline ends. CDR3 sequence: CATSSQGCCEKLFF. The DNA of the CDR3 is TGTGCCACCAGCAGCCAGGGATGTTGTGAAAAACTGTTTTTT. The whole variable domain, filled in from reference TRBV15 and TRBJ1-4, reads DAMVIQNPRYQVTQFGKPVTLSCSQTLNHNVMYWYQQKSSQAPKLLFHYYDKDFNNEADTPDNFQSRRPNTSFCFLDIRSPGLGDTAMYLCATSSQGCCEKLFFGSGTQLSVL.

V is TRBV5-6 and J is TRBJ1-2, with a tentative D call TRBD1 (6 bases). V gave up 3 bases and J gave up 0 bases, with 9 bases separating them. CDR3 size: 14 residues. CDR1 is SGHDT and CDR2 is YYEEEE in the germline V gene. CDR3 bases: TGTGCCAGCAGCTGGCAGGGGTCTAACTATGGCTACACCTTC. It yields the protein CASSWQGSNYGYTF.

A word on this clone: Within the sample, other DNA sequences also encode this same CDR3. This rearrangement joins TRBV9 to TRBJ2-2, with a possible D match to TRBD2 (6 bases). Germline V gene data show CDR1 as SGDLS and CDR2 as YYNGEE. The CDR3 is 15 amino acids. Trimming stripped 0 bases from V and 2 bases from J, with 8 bases between. CDR3 sequence reads: CASSVGGLNTGELFF. The CDR3 DNA reads TGTGCCAGCAGCGTAGGGGGACTCAACACCGGGGAGCTGTTTTTT. The full variable domain, rest sourced from reference TRBV9 and TRBJ2-2, is DSGVTQTPKHLITATGQRVTLRCSPRSGDLSVYWYQQSLDQGLQFLIQYYNGEERAKGNILERFSAQQFPDLHSELNLSSLELGDSALYFCASSVGGLNTGELFFGEGSRLTVL.

J is TRBJ2-1 and V is TRBV2; D not certain. Germline CDR1 and CDR2: SNHLY and FYNNEI. Trimming cost V 10 bases and J 5 bases, with 12 bases left between them. This CDR3 has 12 residues. The CDR3, as DNA: TGTGCCACGTCCTCCTGGCACAATGAGCAGTTCTTC. Residues: CATSSWHNEQFF.

This sequence joins TRBV3-1 (or the pseudogene TRBV3-2) and TRBJ1-3; D is undetermined. V gave up 4 bases and J gave up 6 bases, with 13 bases separating them. Germline V CDR1 and CDR2: LGHDT, YNNKEL (reference sequence). CDR3 length: 14 residues. The CDR3 is CASSLSTVTNTIYF. As DNA, the CDR3 is TGTGCCAGCAGCCTTAGTACAGTGACAAACACCATATATTTT.

The chain carries TRBV6-1 and TRBJ1-4; D is perhaps TRBD1 (5 bases). The CDR3 loop spans 11 amino acids. Germline V CDR1 and CDR2: MNHNS, SASEGT. V lost 2 bases and J lost 15, with 10 bases in between. CDR3 coding DNA: TGTGCCAGCAGTGAAATGGGGGAGGTGTTTTTT. Residues: CASSEMGEVFF.

The V gene is TRBV7-9, the J gene TRBJ1-2; D is unresolved. Deletions cut 5 bases from V and 5 bases from J, with 6 bases between. The CDR3 is 11 amino acids. Germline V CDR1 and CDR2: SEHNR, FQNEAQ (reference sequence). CDR3 amino acids: CASSAYYGYTF. In DNA form, the CDR3 reads TGTGCCAGCAGCGCCTATTATGGCTACACCTTC.

V is TRBV28 and J is TRBJ2-7; 9 bases agree with TRBD1. This CDR3 contains 17 residues. Germline V gene data show CDR1 as MDHEN and CDR2 as SYDVKM. V shed 3 bases, J shed 5 bases, and the junction held 14 bases outside the gene matches. The CDR3 DNA reads as TGTGCCAGCAGTTTCGAGGCCCGGGACAGGGCATACCACGAGCAGTACTTC. Protein sequence: CASSFEARDRAYHEQYF.

The CDR3 DNA reads TGTGCCAGTAGCCAGGGGGCTAGCAATCAGCCCCAGCATTTT. The encoded protein is CASSQGASNQPQHF. V gene TRBV19 combines with J gene TRBJ1-5; TRBD1 agrees at 8 bases. The CDR3 runs to 14 residues. CDR1 LNHDA and CDR2 SQIVND come from the germline V gene (reference sequence). Trimming took 6 bases from V and 0 from J; bases not matched to a gene: 1. Looking up the rest from reference TRBV19 and TRBJ1-5 gives the full variable domain: DGGITQSPKYLFRKEGQNVTLSCEQNLNHDAMYWYRQDPGQGLRLIYYSQIVNDFQKGDIAEGYSVSREKKESFPLTVTSAQKNPTAFYLCASSQGASNQPQHFGDGTRLSIL.

V and J are TRBV12-5 and TRBJ1-2; no reliable D call. The CDR3 has 16 amino acids. Trimming stripped 1 base from V and 9 bases from J, with 21 bases between. Germline V gives CDR1 LGHNT, CDR2 FRNRAP. Here the CDR3 reads CASGLAEGTESMRYTF. The CDR3, as DNA: TGTGCTAGTGGTTTGGCCGAGGGCACAGAAAGCATGCGCTACACCTTC.

This chain connects TRBV6-2 or TRBV6-3 to TRBJ2-1; 8 bases fit TRBD1. V lost 4 bases, J lost 7 bases, and 9 bases stayed unmatched. Germline V gene data show CDR1 as MNHEY and CDR2 as SVGEGT. The length of the CDR3 is 15 residues. Here the CDR3 DNA reads TGTGCCAGCAGTTCCGACAGGGGCACTTATAATGAGCAGTTCTTC. Translation: CASSSDRGTYNEQFF.

This clone was detected once. The chain links TRBV5-8 to TRBJ1-4; D is unclear. V was pared by 0 bases and J by 10 bases, with 10 bases between. CDR3 length equals 13 residues. Germline loops: CDR1 SGHTS, CDR2 YDEGEE. CDR3 in amino acids: CASSLDVYGKLFF. DNA for the CDR3: TGTGCCAGCAGCTTGGACGTCTATGGAAAACTGTTTTTT.

The chain is built from TRBV5-1 and TRBJ2-7; 9 bases are a match to TRBD1. The CDR3 totals 14 residues. Unmatched junction bases numbered 9, after V lost 4 bases and J lost 7 bases. Germline lookup yields CDR1 SGHRS and CDR2 YFSETQ. The CDR3: CASSVTGGALEQYF. In DNA form, the CDR3 reads TGCGCCAGCAGCGTGACAGGGGGTGCTCTGGAGCAGTACTTC.

This rearrangement joins TRBV21-1 to TRBJ1-5. TRBV21-1 is annotated as a pseudogene. The CDR3 has 14 residues. CDR3 region: CASNQRGGNQPQHF. For the CDR3, the DNA is TGTGCCAGCAATCAGCGGGGGGGCAATCAGCCCCAGCATTTT.

The chain uses TRBV20-1 and TRBJ1-2; 9 bases fit TRBD1. V shed 3 bases, J shed 6 bases, and the junction held 5 bases outside the gene matches. The CDR3 runs 13 residues. Per germline, CDR1 DFQATT and CDR2 SNEGSKA (reference sequence). CDR3 sequence (DNA): TGCAGTGCTAGTACCGGGACAGGGAATGGCTACACCTTC. Translating it yields CSASTGTGNGYTF.

This clone was counted once. The same CDR3 is also encoded by other DNA sequences in this sample. The rearrangement uses TRBV7-9 and TRBJ1-1; D is uncertain. The CDR3 is made up of 13 amino acids. CDR1 and CDR2 (germline): SEHNR, FQNEAQ (reference sequence). Trimming stripped 2 bases from V and 1 base from J, with 5 bases between. CDR3 nucleotides: TGTGCCAGCAGCTTATCCCGGAACACTGAAGCTTTCTTT. Residues: CASSLSRNTEAFF.

This chain connects TRBV7-2 to TRBJ2-7; 7 nucleotides match TRBD1. Looked up from germline, CDR1 is SGHTA and CDR2 is FQGNSA. The V gene end was trimmed by 5 bases and the J gene end by 1 base; junction bases not matched to a gene: 11. This CDR3 has 16 residues. The CDR3 DNA sequence: TGTGCCAGCAGCCCCCCATCAGGGGGAGCTTCCTACGAGCAGTACTTC. Translation gives CASSPPSGGASYEQYF.

V usage is TRBV6-6 and J usage is TRBJ1-1; the D gene is possibly TRBD1 (6 bases). The germline V gene has CDR1 MNHNY and CDR2 SVGAGI (reference sequence). V shed 2 bases and J shed 5 bases, with 12 bases lying between them. This CDR3 spans 14 amino acids. DNA of the CDR3: TGTGCCAGCAGTTACCGCGGGGGCCGGACTGAAGCTTTCTTT. Protein product: CASSYRGGRTEAFF.

A note on this clone: The same CDR3 arises from other DNA sequences in this sample as well. V gene TRBV12-3 or TRBV12-4 combines with J gene TRBJ2-7; 7 bases are shared with TRBD1. The CDR3 contains 12 residues. V lost 5 bases, J lost 6 bases, and 4 bases stayed unmatched. Here the CDR3 DNA reads TGTGCCAGCAGTCTCGACAGGGTCGAGCAGTACTTC. Protein sequence: CASSLDRVEQYF.

The J gene is TRBJ1-1, the V gene TRBV19; D may be TRBD1 (5 bases). Trimming stripped 5 bases from V and 5 bases from J, with 12 bases between. The germline V gene encodes CDR1 LNHDA and CDR2 SQIVND (reference sequence). The length of the CDR3 is 13 residues. This chain's CDR3 is CASSFRDETEAFF. CDR3 coding DNA: TGTGCCAGTAGTTTCAGGGATGAAACTGAAGCTTTCTTT.

The chain has TRBV4-2 and TRBJ1-3, with D perhaps TRBD1 (5 bases). V lost 0 bases to trimming and J lost 0 bases, with 18 bases between them. CDR3 length: 19 amino acids. The germline CDR1 and CDR2 sequences are LGHNA and YNFKEQ. CDR3 sequence reads: CASSQDWEEGAHSGNTIYF. The DNA for the CDR3 is TGTGCCAGCAGCCAAGATTGGGAGGAAGGGGCCCACTCTGGAAACACCATATATTTT.

The chain is built from TRBV19 and TRBJ1-5; D is uncertain. The V and J ends lost 3 bases and 1 base respectively, with 7 bases between them. The CDR3 extends over 14 amino acids. The germline V gene encodes CDR1 LNHDA and CDR2 SQIVND (reference sequence). CDR3 sequence: CASSISQSNQPQHF. CDR3 DNA sequence: TGTGCCAGTAGTATCTCACAGAGCAATCAGCCCCAGCATTTT.

In this sample, this clone turned up once. The V gene is TRBV18, the J gene TRBJ1-1, with TRBD1 identical over 7 bases. The CDR3 sequence is 15 residues long. V gave up 4 bases and J gave up 1 base; unmatched junction bases: 6. Germline values: CDR1 KGHSH, CDR2 LQKENI. This chain's CDR3 is CASSLGTVRNTEAFF. The CDR3 DNA reads TGTGCCAGCTCACTGGGGACAGTTAGGAACACTGAAGCTTTCTTT.